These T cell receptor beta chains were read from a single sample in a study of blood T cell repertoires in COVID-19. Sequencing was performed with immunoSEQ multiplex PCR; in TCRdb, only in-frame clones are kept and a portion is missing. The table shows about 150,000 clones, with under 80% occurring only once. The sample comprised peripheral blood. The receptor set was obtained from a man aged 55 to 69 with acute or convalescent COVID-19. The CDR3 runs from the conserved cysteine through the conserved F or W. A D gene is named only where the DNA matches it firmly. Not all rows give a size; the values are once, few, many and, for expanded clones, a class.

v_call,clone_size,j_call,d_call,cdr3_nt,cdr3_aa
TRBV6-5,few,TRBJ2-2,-,TGTGCCAGCACCCCGGCGGAGGCGAACACCGGGGAGCTGTTTTTT,CASTPAEANTGELFF
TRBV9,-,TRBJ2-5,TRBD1,TGTGCCAGCAGCACGCAACAGGGGGCGGGAGAGACCCAGTACTTC,CASSTQQGAGETQYF
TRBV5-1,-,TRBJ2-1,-,TGCGCCAGCAGCTCCTTGGGAGAAACCTACAATGAGCAGTTCTTC,CASSSLGETYNEQFF
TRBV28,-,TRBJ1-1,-,TGTGCCAGCAGTTTCGGGGGTAGTTACACTGAAGCTTTCTTT,CASSFGGSYTEAFF
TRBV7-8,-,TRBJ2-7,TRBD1,TGTGCCAGCAGAGGGGACAGCACCTACGAGCAGTACTTC,CASRGDSTYEQYF
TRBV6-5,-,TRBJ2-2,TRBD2,TGTGCCAGCAGCCCCCCTAGCGGGGCCGGGGAGCTGTTTTTT,CASSPPSGAGELFF
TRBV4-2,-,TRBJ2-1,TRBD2,TGTGCCAGCAGCCAAGATCTCCGGACTAGCGGGAGTAATGAGCAGTTCTTC,CASSQDLRTSGSNEQFF
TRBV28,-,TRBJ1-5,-,TGTGCCAGCAGTCTGGACAGAAATCAGCCCCAGCATTTT,CASSLDRNQPQHF
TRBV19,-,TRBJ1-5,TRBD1,TGTGCCAGTAGTATATGGGGCCCACAGGGGGCAGCTCAGCCCCAGCATTTT,CASSIWGPQGAAQPQHF
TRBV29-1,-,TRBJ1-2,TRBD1,TGCAGCGTTGCCGGGACAGGGTATTTTGGCTACACCTTC,CSVAGTGYFGYTF
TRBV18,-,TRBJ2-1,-,TGTGCCAGCTCACCAGCAGGGATCAACAATGAGCAGTTCTTC,CASSPAGINNEQFF
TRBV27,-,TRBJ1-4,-,TGTGCCAGCAGTTTAACTGGGGCATGGGAAAAACTGTTTTTT,CASSLTGAWEKLFF
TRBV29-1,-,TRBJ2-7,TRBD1,TGCAGCGTTGAAGAAGGACAGGGGATCTACGAGCAGTACTTC,CSVEEGQGIYEQYF